The rows below give T cell receptor beta chains drawn from one sample of a study of cytomegalovirus exposure and HLA in healthy donors. Clones were read by immunoSEQ multiplex PCR, and TCRdb kept only the in-frame ones, dropping some. The sample holds about 200,000 clones; around 86% are singletons and the top ten take 2% to 2.5%. Material for sequencing was PBMCs. Source of these receptors: a woman aged 18 to 35 in good health and CMV-seropositive. Each CDR3 is given with its conserved first and last residue. The D gene is left open where the match is weak. Clone size appears in some rows only: once, few, many, or a class for an expanded clone.

j_call,v_call,d_call,clone_size,cdr3_length,cdr3_aa,cdr3_nt
TRBJ2-7,TRBV7-9,-,-,13,CASSLIKTYEQYF,TGTGCCAGCAGCTTAATTAAAACCTACGAGCAGTACTTC
TRBJ2-7,TRBV28,-,-,14,CASSLRELRVGQYF,TGTGCCAGCAGTTTAAGGGAGTTGAGGGTAGGGCAGTACTTC
TRBJ1-1,TRBV27,-,-,13,CASSLSRGTEAFF,TGTGCCAGCAGTTTATCCCGCGGCACTGAAGCTTTCTTT
TRBJ2-1,TRBV30,TRBD2,-,14,CAWTSGRSYNEQFF,TGTGCCTGGACTAGCGGGAGATCCTACAATGAGCAGTTCTTC
TRBJ1-1,TRBV6-5,TRBD1,-,12,CASSLDRRKAFF,TGTGCCAGCAGTTTGGACAGGAGAAAAGCTTTCTTT
TRBJ2-7,TRBV28,-,-,17,CATTGGRGAFAFYEQYF,TGTGCCACCACCGGCGGCAGGGGGGCCTTTGCCTTCTACGAGCAGTACTTC
TRBJ2-1,TRBV28,-,-,15,CASSFHRSSYNEQFF,TGTGCCAGCAGCTTCCATCGGAGCTCCTACAATGAGCAGTTCTTC
TRBJ1-1,TRBV5-1,-,-,14,CASSTGTPNTEAFF,TGCGCCAGCAGCACCGGGACACCGAACACTGAAGCTTTCTTT
TRBJ2-7,TRBV7-6,-,-,17,CASSLAQGRVISDEQYF,TGTGCCAGCAGCTTAGCGCAGGGCAGGGTGATCTCGGACGAGCAGTACTTC
TRBJ2-1,TRBV27,-,-,16,CASSFSQRSSYNEQFF,TGTGCCAGCAGTTTCTCGCAAAGGAGCTCCTACAATGAGCAGTTCTTC
TRBJ2-1,TRBV7-6,TRBD2,-,14,CASSHHRTRNEQFF,TGTGCCAGCAGTCATCACCGGACTAGAAATGAGCAGTTCTTC
TRBJ1-2,TRBV6-1,TRBD1,-,12,CAILTGDYGYTF,TGTGCCATCCTCACAGGGGACTATGGCTACACCTTC
TRBJ1-2,TRBV19,TRBD1,few,14,CASSPDRERGGYTF,TGTGCCAGTAGTCCGGACAGGGAGCGTGGCGGCTACACCTTC
TRBJ1-1,TRBV2,-,-,15,CASSEAGGMNTEAFF,TGTGCCAGCAGTGAAGCGGGGGGAATGAACACTGAAGCTTTCTTT
TRBJ2-7,TRBV9,TRBD2,-,16,CASSALAGTTMGEQYF,TGTGCCAGCAGCGCCCTAGCCGGGACTACCATGGGCGAGCAGTACTTC
TRBJ2-5,TRBV6-1,TRBD1,many,13,CASSVGQGGTQYF,TGTGCCAGCAGTGTGGGACAGGGGGGGACCCAGTACTTC
TRBJ2-3,TRBV13,TRBD2,-,19,CASSHGGREVPLSTDTQYF,TGTGCCAGCAGCCATGGGGGGCGGGAGGTCCCACTTAGCACAGATACGCAGTATTTT
TRBJ1-5,TRBV29-1,-,few,12,CSVMTGNQPQHF,TGCAGCGTAATGACAGGCAATCAGCCCCAGCATTTT
TRBJ1-5,TRBV5-1,-,-,15,CASSLGQYSNQPQHF,TGCGCCAGCAGCTTGGGGCAGTATAGCAATCAGCCCCAGCATTTT
TRBJ1-1,TRBV5-1,-,-,15,CASLHTPGGNTEAFF,TGCGCCAGTCTACACACCCCGGGGGGAAACACTGAAGCTTTCTTT
TRBJ2-1,TRBV10-1,TRBD2,-,18,CASSENRSGRVPYNEQFF,TGCGCCAGCAGTGAGAACCGGAGCGGGAGGGTACCCTACAATGAGCAGTTCTTC
TRBJ1-2,TRBV15,TRBD1,once,16,CATSLNPLTGLSGYTF,TGTGCCACCAGCCTAAACCCCTTGACAGGGCTGAGTGGCTACACCTTC
TRBJ1-5,TRBV4-2,-,-,17,CASSQGVSGGAGQPQHF,TGTGCCAGCAGCCAAGGGGTTAGCGGGGGCGCAGGACAGCCCCAGCATTTT
TRBJ2-5,TRBV27,TRBD2,-,18,CASSHLGTSGRYQETQYF,TGTGCCAGCAGTCACCTTGGGACTAGCGGGAGGTACCAAGAGACCCAGTACTTC
TRBJ1-4,TRBV7-9,-,-,14,CASSYRSLNEKLFF,TGTGCCAGCAGCTACAGGTCGCTTAATGAAAAACTGTTTTTT
TRBJ1-1,TRBV20-1,-,-,11,CSVQVNTEAFF,TGCAGTGTACAAGTGAACACTGAAGCTTTCTTT
TRBJ2-1,TRBV25-1,TRBD2,-,14,CASQTGLALGEQFF,TGTGCCAGCCAAACGGGACTAGCGTTAGGTGAGCAGTTCTTC
TRBJ2-3,TRBV10-3,-,-,15,CAISGGLADTDTQYF,TGTGCCATCAGTGGGGGGCTAGCGGACACAGATACGCAGTATTTT
TRBJ1-2,TRBV27,TRBD1,once,16,CASSLQGAPSNYGYTF,TGTGCCAGCAGTTTACAGGGGGCCCCTTCGAACTATGGCTACACCTTC
TRBJ2-5,TRBV5-4,-,once,17,CASSVLPFRRGQETQYF,TGTGCCAGCAGCGTCCTCCCTTTTCGCCGCGGACAAGAGACCCAGTACTTC
TRBJ2-7,TRBV30,TRBD1,-,13,CAWRDRDSYEQYF,TGTGCCTGGAGGGACAGGGACTCCTACGAGCAGTACTTC
TRBJ2-7,TRBV27,TRBD2,-,15,CASSRTSGGVYEQYF,TGTGCCAGCTCCCGGACTAGCGGGGGCGTCTACGAGCAGTACTTC
TRBJ2-1,TRBV10-3,-,-,18,CAISERSGGLASYNEQFF,TGTGCCATCAGTGAACGGTCGGGGGGCCTGGCCAGTTACAATGAGCAGTTCTTC